The 32 T cell receptor beta chains below all came from one sample that was sequenced in a study of T-cell memory formation after mild COVID-19. TCRdb re-analysed the 5' RACE reads in MiXCR, keeping a single row per CDR3 protein. The sample records just over 150,000 distinct CDR3 sequences, roughly 28% being singletons. Input material: PBMCs or a T cell subset sorted from them (not recorded which). The origin of the receptors is an adult woman who had mild COVID-19 (a few samples of this study predate the infection). Cell type and time point are not known.

This clonotype was seen more than once but under ten times. The CDR3 is CASRTVNEQYF. CDR3 DNA: TGTGCCAGCAGGACAGTTAACGAGCAGTACTTC. The chain couples TRBV6-1 to TRBJ2-7; weak D call: TRBD1 (5 bases). Looked up from germline, CDR1 is MNHNS and CDR2 is SASEGT. V lost 6 bases, J lost 5 bases, and 8 bases lay in between. The CDR3 runs 11 residues.

In its sample, this clonotype was seen a few times. J is TRBJ2-7 and V is TRBV12-3 or TRBV12-4; unclear D gene. CDR3 length: 15 residues. V gave up 0 bases and J gave up 6 bases, with 15 bases separating them. The CDR3 here is CASSLAGLGSGEQYF. The DNA of the CDR3 is TGTGCCAGCAGTTTAGCGGGCCTAGGCTCGGGCGAGCAGTACTTC.

This chain joins TRBV12-3 or TRBV12-4 and TRBJ2-7, with a weak D call TRBD2 (5 bases). The CDR3 runs to 14 residues. V was cut by 4 bases and J by 5 bases, with 15 bases left in between. The CDR3 bases are TGTGCCAGCAGTTCAGCGGAGCAGCCCCACGAGCAGTACTTC. Amino acids: CASSSAEQPHEQYF.

This chain links TRBV9 with TRBJ1-1; D unclear. Germline values: CDR1 SGDLS, CDR2 YYNGEE. The CDR3 is 13 residues long. Deletions cut 0 bases from V and 4 bases from J, with 7 bases between. CDR3 region: CASSVVGSTEAFF. CDR3 in DNA: TGTGCCAGCAGCGTAGTCGGGAGCACTGAAGCTTTCTTT.

The rearrangement uses TRBV2 and TRBJ2-7; tentatively, D is TRBD1 (6 bases). The V gene lost 3 bases and the J gene lost 4 bases, with 16 bases spanning the gap. Germline values: CDR1 SNHLY, CDR2 FYNNEI. This CDR3 comprises 15 residues. The CDR3 bases are TGTGCCAGCAGTGATTTGACAGGTAAAGGATACGAGCAGTACTTC. It encodes CASSDLTGKGYEQYF.

In this sample, this clonotype turned up a few times. This chain connects TRBV20-1 to TRBJ2-5; D is possibly TRBD2 (5 bases). The V gene's germline CDR1 is DFQATT and CDR2 SNEGSKA (reference sequence). Trimming left V 0 bases short and J 5 bases short, with 13 bases between. This CDR3 comprises 14 residues. The CDR3 nucleotides are TGCAGTGCTAGAGACTCACTAGTACCGGAGACCCAGTACTTC. This codes for CSARDSLVPETQYF.

This clonotype appeared a few times. The rearrangement joins TRBV9 to TRBJ1-3; the D gene is possibly TRBD1 (5 bases). CDR1 and CDR2 from the germline V gene are SGDLS and YYNGEE. This CDR3 is 16 amino acids long. The ends were cut back, 4 bases at V and 2 bases at J, with 16 bases in the middle. The CDR3 DNA reads TGTGCCAGCAGCACACCCGGGACCGGCCCTGGAAACACCATATATTTT. Amino acids: CASSTPGTGPGNTIYF. Full variable domain (rest looked up from reference TRBV9 and TRBJ1-3): DSGVTQTPKHLITATGQRVTLRCSPRSGDLSVYWYQQSLDQGLQFLIQYYNGEERAKGNILERFSAQQFPDLHSELNLSSLELGDSALYFCASSTPGTGPGNTIYFGEGSWLTVV.

V is TRBV7-2 and J is TRBJ1-3; D gene ambiguous. The germline gives CDR1 SGHTA, CDR2 FQGNSA. The length of the CDR3 is 16 residues. Trimming shortened V by 1 base and J by 0 bases, and 10 bases separated the two germline ends. CDR3 protein: CASSLVGSTSGNTIYF. The CDR3 DNA reads TGTGCCAGCAGCTTAGTAGGCAGTACCTCTGGAAACACCATATATTTT.

This sequence joins TRBV14 and TRBJ2-5; D perhaps matches TRBD1 (6 bases). The V gene's germline CDR1 is SGHDN and CDR2 FVKESK. The length of the CDR3 is 13 residues. V was shortened by 7 bases and J by 5 bases, with 14 bases between the two germline ends. The CDR3 coding sequence is TGTGCCAGCAACACAGGGATACACGAGACCCAGTACTTC. Protein: CASNTGIHETQYF.

V and J are TRBV7-6 and TRBJ2-1; 9 bases agree with TRBD2. Per germline, CDR1 SGHVS and CDR2 FNYEAQ. This CDR3 has 15 residues. V shed 3 bases, J shed 2 bases, and the junction held 2 bases outside the gene matches. CDR3 amino acids: CASSLGGGAYNEQFF. The CDR3 nucleotides are TGTGCCAGCAGCTTGGGCGGGGGGGCCTACAATGAGCAGTTCTTC.

The chain joins TRBV5-1 to TRBJ2-3; D uncertain. CDR3 size: 14 residues. The germline gives CDR1 SGHRS, CDR2 YFSETQ. V was pared by 3 bases and J by 2 bases, with 10 bases between. This CDR3 is CASSWVQLTDTQYF. The CDR3 coding sequence is TGCGCCAGCAGCTGGGTACAGCTCACAGATACGCAGTATTTT.

Only a few counts were recorded for this clonotype. The chain recombines TRBV14 with TRBJ1-2, with D uncertain. The V gene's germline CDR1 is SGHDN and CDR2 FVKESK. V lost 1 base and J 0 bases, leaving 9 bases between the germline ends. The length of the CDR3 is 15 residues. The CDR3 loop reads CASSQGRGSNYGYTF. As DNA, the CDR3 is TGTGCCAGCAGCCAAGGACGCGGGTCTAACTATGGCTACACCTTC.

The chain carries TRBV4-3 and TRBJ2-2, with 8 positions matching TRBD1. With V trimmed by 4 bases and J by 7 bases, 8 bases remained unmatched. This CDR3 spans 15 amino acids. Germline loops: CDR1 LGHNA, CDR2 YSLEER. The CDR3 sequence: CASSLRTGLGGELFF. CDR3 coding DNA: TGCGCCAGCAGCCTACGGACAGGGTTGGGCGGGGAGCTGTTTTTT.

The chain employs TRBV19 and TRBJ2-7; D tentatively reads TRBD1 or TRBD2 (5 bases each). From germline, CDR1 is LNHDA and CDR2 SQIVND (reference sequence). This CDR3 is 15 amino acids long. Trimming shortened V by 1 base and J by 0 bases, and 10 bases separated the two germline ends. CDR3 sequence reads: CASSIVGTASYEQYF. CDR3 coding DNA: TGTGCCAGTAGTATAGTAGGGACGGCCTCCTACGAGCAGTACTTC.

The rearrangement uses TRBV7-2 and TRBJ1-2; no clear D gene. V lost 3 bases to trimming and J lost 6 bases, with 8 bases between them. The length of the CDR3 is 12 residues. Germline V gene data show CDR1 as SGHTA and CDR2 as FQGNSA. The DNA of the CDR3 is TGTGCCAGCAGCTTCGGGATCGATGGCTACACCTTC. Translating gives CASSFGIDGYTF. The full variable domain, rest sourced from reference TRBV7-2 and TRBJ1-2, is GAGVSQSPSNKVTEKGKDVELRCDPISGHTALYWYRQSLGQGLEFLIYFQGNSAPDKSGLPSDRFSAERTGGSVSTLTIQRTQQEDSAVYLCASSFGIDGYTFGSGTRLTVV.

This clonotype was observed a few times. The gene calls are TRBV11-2 and TRBJ2-2; 15 bases map to TRBD2. The germline CDR1 and CDR2 sequences are SGHAT and FQNNGV. There are 18 residues in the CDR3. V was clipped by 1 base and J by 6 bases; unmatched bases: 6. The CDR3 coding sequence is TGTGCCAGCAGCTTAGCCACTGGACTAGCGGGAGGGCCCGGGGAGCTGTTTTTT. Residues: CASSLATGLAGGPGELFF.

J is TRBJ2-2 and V is TRBV6-6; D gene uncertain. Germline-derived CDR1 and CDR2 are MNHNY and SVGAGI (reference sequence). V lost 0 bases and J lost 0, with 5 bases in between. The CDR3 covers 15 residues. CDR3 sequence (DNA): TGTGCCAGCAGTTACTCGGGTCCGAACACCGGGGAGCTGTTTTTT. This encodes CASSYSGPNTGELFF.

This clonotype was seen a few times. This chain uses TRBV7-9 with TRBJ2-7; D unclear. This CDR3 comprises 17 residues. Per germline, CDR1 SEHNR and CDR2 FQNEAQ (reference sequence). V was pared by 4 bases and J by 0 bases, with 19 bases between. The CDR3 protein is CASSSPPTRALSYEQYF. CDR3 bases: TGTGCCAGCAGCTCCCCCCCTACTCGGGCCCTCTCCTACGAGCAGTACTTC.

There are a few counts of this clonotype. V is TRBV6-1 and J is TRBJ2-7; D unclear. The germline CDR1 and CDR2 sequences are MNHNS and SASEGT. The length of the CDR3 is 13 residues. Trimming shortened V by 4 bases and J by 2 bases, and 9 bases separated the two germline ends. This chain's CDR3 is CASSVETPYEQYF. DNA for the CDR3: TGTGCCAGCAGTGTTGAGACTCCCTACGAGCAGTACTTC.

The genes are TRBV25-1 and TRBJ1-1; 10 bases line up with TRBD1. V gave up 0 bases and J gave up 5 bases; unmatched junction bases: 6. The germline V gene encodes CDR1 MGHDK and CDR2 SYGVNS. This CDR3 is built from 16 residues. The DNA for the CDR3 is TGTGCCAGCAGTGAATATACGGACAGGGGGGAGACTGAAGCTTTCTTT. Protein: CASSEYTDRGETEAFF.

This clonotype was seen more than once but under ten times. One junction end does not reproduce the germline sequence, and a read error may be involved. The rearrangement joins TRBV7-7 to TRBJ1-1, with TRBD1 as a possible D gene (6 bases). The CDR3 is made up of 13 amino acids. The V gene's germline CDR1 is SSHAT and CDR2 FNYEAQ (reference sequence). CDR3 sequence reads: CASSRTENTEAFF. The DNA for the CDR3 is TGTGCTAGCAGCAGGACAGAGAACACTGAAGCTTTCTTT.

V usage is TRBV20-1 and J usage is TRBJ2-7; no definite D call. The CDR3 runs 12 residues. V gave up 6 bases and J gave up 4 bases, with 13 bases separating them. The germline gives CDR1 DFQATT, CDR2 SNEGSKA (reference sequence). CDR3 sequence: CSAQWAEYEQYF. The CDR3 nucleotides are TGCAGTGCACAATGGGCAGAGTACGAGCAGTACTTC.

The genes are TRBV29-1 and TRBJ1-1; TRBD1 agrees at 7 bases. CDR1 and CDR2 from the germline V gene are SQVTM and ANQGSEA. This CDR3 region has 12 residues. V was pared by 3 bases and J by 5 bases, with 3 bases of the junction left unmatched. The DNA of the CDR3 is TGCAGCGTTGACCCAGGGGGAACTGAAGCTTTCTTT. Its protein product is CSVDPGGTEAFF.

The chain recombines TRBV24-1 with TRBJ2-1; TRBD2 agrees at 11 bases. V trimming: 3 bases; J trimming: 7 bases; junction bases outside the gene matches: 4. The CDR3 length is 15 residues. Germline assignment: CDR1 KGHDR and CDR2 SFDVKD. CDR3 nucleotide sequence: TGTGCCACCAGTGATCGGACTAGCGGGTCGAATGAGCAGTTCTTC. Translation gives CATSDRTSGSNEQFF.

This clonotype occurred a few times. V gene TRBV10-3 combines with J gene TRBJ2-7; D is undetermined. Germline CDR1 ENHRY, CDR2 SYGVKD. V gave up 1 base and J gave up 6 bases, with 4 bases separating them. This CDR3 spans 11 amino acids. The CDR3 DNA reads as TGTGCCATCAGTGAGTTGGGCGAGCAGTACTTC. It encodes CAISELGEQYF.

The genes are TRBV4-1 and TRBJ2-1, with D perhaps matching TRBD1 or TRBD2 (5 bases each). Germline assignment: CDR1 MGHRA and CDR2 YSYEKL. The germline V and J ends were trimmed by 4 bases and 8 bases, with 21 bases remaining between them. CDR3 length: 16 amino acids. CDR3 amino acids: CASSLTVVGEFYEQFF. The DNA for the CDR3 is TGCGCCAGCAGCCTCACCGTGGTGGGGGAGTTCTATGAGCAGTTCTTC.

J is TRBJ1-2 and V is TRBV3-1; 9 bases agree with TRBD1. With V trimmed by 3 bases and J by 4 bases, 6 bases remained unmatched. Per the germline V gene, CDR1 is LGHDT and CDR2 is YNNKEL (reference sequence). The CDR3 runs 15 residues. This CDR3 reads CASSHLLTGGYGYTF. The DNA of the CDR3 is TGTGCCAGCAGCCACCTCCTGACAGGGGGCTATGGCTACACCTTC. The variable domain in full, completed from reference TRBV3-1 and TRBJ1-2, reads DTAVSQTPKYLVTQMGNDKSIKCEQNLGHDTMYWYKQDSKKFLKIMFSYNNKELIINETVPNRFSPKSPDKAHLNLHINSLELGDSAVYFCASSHLLTGGYGYTFGSGTRLTVV.

The V and J genes are TRBV15 and TRBJ2-3, with D maybe TRBD1 (6 bases). Trimming shortened V by 5 bases and J by 0 bases, and 15 bases separated the two germline ends. There are 16 residues in the CDR3. Germline V lookup: CDR1 LNHNV, CDR2 YYDKDF (reference sequence). CDR3 in amino acids: CATSVGTLRSTDTQYF. The CDR3 region has the DNA TGTGCCACCAGCGTAGGGACATTACGAAGCACAGATACGCAGTATTTT.

The rearrangement joins TRBV5-8 to TRBJ1-5; 8 bases match TRBD1. Germline trimming cut 1 base from V and 7 bases from J; bases unmatched to any gene: 4. Germline V gene data show CDR1 as SGHTS and CDR2 as YDEGEE. This CDR3 comprises 14 residues. CDR3: CASSLSQGAQPQHF. Written as DNA, the CDR3 is TGTGCCAGCAGCTTGTCCCAGGGGGCCCAGCCCCAGCATTTT. Looking up the rest from reference TRBV5-8 and TRBJ1-5 gives the full variable domain: EAGVTQSPTHLIKTRGQQATLRCSPISGHTSVYWYQQALGLGLQFLLWYDEGEERNRGNFPPRFSGRQFPNYSSELNVNALELEDSALYLCASSLSQGAQPQHFGDGTRLSIL.

The chain has TRBV18 and TRBJ2-1; TRBD2 agrees at 11 bases. Germline trimming cut 6 bases from V and 8 bases from J; bases unmatched to any gene: 6. The CDR3 contains 14 residues. The germline CDR1 and CDR2 sequences are KGHSH and LQKENI. The CDR3 sequence is CASSLAGGIYEQFF. CDR3 nucleotides: TGTGCCAGCTCCCTAGCGGGAGGAATATATGAGCAGTTCTTC.

This chain uses TRBV6-2 or TRBV6-3 with TRBJ2-1; TRBD2 aligns across 8 bases. J lost 6 bases, V lost 1 base, and 2 bases had no gene match. The germline V gene has CDR1 MNHEY and CDR2 SVGEGT. This CDR3 is built from 14 residues. CDR3 sequence: CASSYLAGSNEQFF. CDR3 nucleotides: TGTGCCAGCAGTTACTTAGCGGGGTCCAATGAGCAGTTCTTC.

The sample holds a few counts of this clonotype. V gene TRBV6-2 or TRBV6-3 combines with J gene TRBJ2-2, with TRBD2 as a possible D gene (5 bases). The CDR3 contains 16 residues. Trimming shortened V by 7 bases and J by 1 base, and 16 bases separated the two germline ends. Per the germline V gene, CDR1 is MNHEY and CDR2 is SVGEGT. This CDR3 is CASTQTSGLNTGELFF. The DNA for the CDR3 is TGTGCCAGCACCCAGACGAGCGGTCTGAACACCGGGGAGCTGTTTTTT.